These T cell receptor beta chains were read from a single sample in a study of beta chain features in type 1 diabetes. The assay was immunoSEQ multiplex PCR, and TCRdb's table has in-frame clones only and misses some. The repertoire consists of some 350,000 clones, with about 13% occurring once and the leading ten covering around 0.016%. The sequenced sample was naive CD4+ T cells from blood. The receptors shown here come from a woman aged 18-30 years with type 1 diabetes. Both conserved end residues are part of each CDR3. D genes are given only for firm matches. The size field is filled for only some rows; it gives once, few, many or a size class.

V	J	length	size	D	DNA	CDR3
TRBV5-1	TRBJ2-1	14	NA	TRBD1	TGCGCCAGCAGCCCTGGGACAGGGGGCATTGAGCAGTTCTTC	CASSPGTGGIEQFF
TRBV7-6	TRBJ2-3	12	few	NA	TGTGCCAGCAGCTTATGGCAGGATACGCAGTATTTT	CASSLWQDTQYF
TRBV7-2	TRBJ2-7	15	few	NA	TGTGCCAGCAGCCCAAGTCGTGCCAGGGTCTACGAGCAGTACTTC	CASSPSRARVYEQYF
TRBV5-1	TRBJ1-2	16	NA	NA	TGCGCCAGCAGCTTGGTGGAGAAAGACCAAAACTATGGCTACACCTTC	CASSLVEKDQNYGYTF
TRBV11-2	TRBJ2-1	15	few	NA	TGTGCCAGCAGCTTAGCTCTAGCTGGGTACAATGAGCAGTTCTTC	CASSLALAGYNEQFF
TRBV5-6	TRBJ2-2	17	few	TRBD1	TGTGCCAGCAGCCCTACTGACAGGGACCTACACACCGGGGAGCTGTTTTTT	CASSPTDRDLHTGELFF
TRBV19	TRBJ2-5	15	NA	TRBD1	TGTGCCAGTAGTATAGGACAGGGGGCTAGCGAGACCCAGTACTTC	CASSIGQGASETQYF
TRBV29-1	TRBJ1-3	14	few	NA	TGCAGCGCCAAGACAGGAAACTCTGGAAACACCATATATTTT	CSAKTGNSGNTIYF
TRBV7-3	TRBJ2-7	14	NA	NA	TGTGCCAGCAGTATACAGGGAAACTCCTACGAGCAGTACTTC	CASSIQGNSYEQYF
TRBV14	TRBJ2-1	14	NA	NA	TGTGCCAGCAGCCAAATGCCGTTACTCAATGAGCAGTTCTTC	CASSQMPLLNEQFF
TRBV30	TRBJ2-5	15	few	TRBD1	TGTGCCGGGAGTACGGGGACAGTATCTCAAGAGACCCAGTACTTC	CAGSTGTVSQETQYF
TRBV9	TRBJ2-3	15	NA	NA	TGTGCCAGCAGCGTAGACCCCCACCCCGAGTATACGCAGTATTTT	CASSVDPHPEYTQYF
TRBV15	TRBJ2-4	17	NA	NA	TGTGCCACCAGCAGAGATCCGTCCACGGGGGCCAAAAACATTCAGTACTTC	CATSRDPSTGAKNIQYF
TRBV27	TRBJ1-2	13	few	NA	TGTGCCAGCACGGACAGTCCCATTTATGGCTACACCTTC	CASTDSPIYGYTF
TRBV30	TRBJ1-2	13	NA	NA	TGTGCCTGGAGTGCGGAGTCCCCCTATGGCTACACCTTC	CAWSAESPYGYTF
TRBV5-1	TRBJ2-3	15	NA	TRBD2	TGCGCCAGCAGGTTAGCGGGAGGGCCTTCAGATACGCAGTATTTT	CASRLAGGPSDTQYF
TRBV11-2	TRBJ2-1	16	few	NA	TGTGCCAGCAGCTTAGGTTCGGGACTCGCGGTTGGTGAGCAGTTCTTC	CASSLGSGLAVGEQFF
TRBV18	TRBJ1-1	14	NA	NA	TGTGCCAGCTCACCACCGGGGAGGGACACTGAAGCTTTCTTT	CASSPPGRDTEAFF
TRBV5-1	TRBJ2-5	15	few	TRBD2	TGCGCCAGCGTCCCGGGACTAGCGGGAGAAGAGACCCAGTACTTC	CASVPGLAGEETQYF
TRBV7-2	TRBJ2-7	16	few	TRBD1	TGTGCCAGCAGCCTCCGGATATCGACAGGGCCCTACGAGCAGTACTTC	CASSLRISTGPYEQYF
TRBV7-6	TRBJ1-1	13	few	NA	TGTGCCAGCAGCTTAGGGGAGGGGTATGAAGCTTTCTTT	CASSLGEGYEAFF
TRBV11-2	TRBJ1-1	13	few	NA	TGTGCCAGCAGCTTTGAAGGGAGCACTGAAGCTTTCTTT	CASSFEGSTEAFF
TRBV5-6	TRBJ2-6	15	NA	NA	TGTGCCAGCAGGGAAGAGGCGCTGGGGGCCAACGTCCTGACTTTC	CASREEALGANVLTF
TRBV15	TRBJ2-7	14	NA	NA	TGTGCCACCAGCCTCCTAGCGACTAACTACGAGCAGTACTTC	CATSLLATNYEQYF
TRBV9	TRBJ1-1	13	few	NA	TGTGCCAGCAGCGCACAGGGCGGCACTGAAGCTTTCTTT	CASSAQGGTEAFF
TRBV27	TRBJ2-1	15	NA	TRBD1	TGTGCCAGCAGTTTCCGGGACAGGGTCGACAATGAGCAGTTCTTC	CASSFRDRVDNEQFF
TRBV30	TRBJ2-1	17	NA	TRBD2	TGTGCCTGGAGTGTCGGGCTAGCGGGGGTAAGGTACAATGAGCAGTTCTTC	CAWSVGLAGVRYNEQFF
TRBV5-4	TRBJ2-4	14	NA	NA	TGTGCCAGCAGCTTGGCGGGAGCCAAAAACATTCAGTACTTC	CASSLAGAKNIQYF
TRBV5-6	TRBJ2-5	13	few	NA	TGTGCCAGCAACGGCAGGGAGGTAGAGACCCAGTACTTC	CASNGREVETQYF
TRBV30	TRBJ1-2	14	NA	NA	TGTGCCTGGAGCGGGGGAGGGCTCCACTATGGCTACACCTTC	CAWSGGGLHYGYTF
TRBV27	TRBJ2-1	22	few	TRBD1	TGTGCCAGCAGTTTAGGGGTGTGGGGCGCAGTCGGGACAGGGGTGTCGAGGCATGAGCAGTTCTTC	CASSLGVWGAVGTGVSRHEQFF
TRBV19	TRBJ1-1	14	few	NA	TGTGCCAGTAGTTTAAGACCAGGGGTCACTGAAGCTTTCTTT	CASSLRPGVTEAFF
TRBV7-9	TRBJ1-1	13	NA	NA	TGTGCCAGCAGCCTCATAGTAGGGGCTGAAGCTTTCTTT	CASSLIVGAEAFF
TRBV6-5	TRBJ2-3	14	NA	NA	TGTGCCAGCAGTTTGGGACTCAGCACAGATACGCAGTATTTT	CASSLGLSTDTQYF
TRBV2	TRBJ1-5	12	few	NA	TGTGCCAGCGACAGTCACAATCAGCCCCAGCATTTT	CASDSHNQPQHF
TRBV19	TRBJ2-1	15	few	NA	TGTGCCAGTAGTAGACCAGGGACAAACTACAATGAGCAGTTCTTC	CASSRPGTNYNEQFF
TRBV19	TRBJ1-2	11	NA	NA	TGTGCCAGTAGAGCAAGTGAGGTGGAGAGCTTC	CASRASEVESF
TRBV28	TRBJ2-2	19	NA	TRBD2	TGTGCCAGCAGTTTATCGGGGCTAGCGGGAGGGCCTAACACCGGGGAGCTGTTTTTT	CASSLSGLAGGPNTGELFF
TRBV18	TRBJ2-3	14	few	NA	TGTGCCAGCTCACCACCGGGCACCACAGATACGCAGTATTTT	CASSPPGTTDTQYF
TRBV19	TRBJ2-3	14	few	TRBD2	TGTGCCAGTAGTCCGGGGACTAGCGGGATTTCGCAGTATTTT	CASSPGTSGISQYF